This T cell receptor beta chain was identified during a study of molecular identifiers for immune sequencing clone quantification. This clonotype was seen many times. From the PCR reads, TCRdb called clonotypes with MiXCR, one entry per CDR3 protein. The repertoire has tens of thousands of distinct CDR3 sequences, roughly 17% of them found once; the top ten carry around 1%. Researchers sorted naive CD8 T cells as cells that were CD8+CD4-CCR7+CD45RA+. Germline V gene data show CDR1 as DFQATT and CDR2 as SNEGSKA (reference sequence). V was clipped by 6 bases and J by 1 base; unmatched bases: 7. The length of the CDR3 is 15 residues.

V gene TRBV20-1 combines with J gene TRBJ2-3; 10 bases align to TRBD2. This TCR was sampled from a human donor in good health. Some libraries in this study had Jurkat cell RNA spiked in. Specimen: naive CD8+ T cells from blood, with Jurkat cell RNA spiked in. The subset is: FACS-sorted CD8+CD4-CCR7+CD45RA+ naive T cells. In DNA form, the CDR3 reads TGCAGTGCCAACACCCTAGCGGGGGGCACAGATACGCAGTATTTT. Residues: CSANTLAGGTDTQYF.